This T cell receptor beta chain was profiled in a study of blood T cells in healthy people across ages. This clonotype was seen more than once but under ten times. The target antigen is unknown. The CDR3 length is 16 residues. Unmatched junction bases numbered 7, after V lost 4 bases and J lost 2 bases. Germline V CDR1 and CDR2: SNHLY, FYNNEI. The study's findings and limits: Comparison with aged donors showed that long-lived donors had more naive CD4+ cells and higher diversity. Investigators treated diversity estimates from one million T cells as underestimates.

Drawing of peripheral blood yielded 8.5 to 10 milliliters from each donor. Together with a sample-barcoded 5' primer, a J-beta primer mix was included in a second PCR lasting about 7 to 12 cycles. Template switching added a 12-random-nucleotide identifier to every cDNA molecule. TCRdb re-called the 5' RACE reads with MiXCR, one entry per CDR3 protein. The table has over 1,500,000 distinct CDR3 sequences, around half seen once. Sequenced sample: blood. This sequence was found in a woman in her 40s in good health. The chain carries TRBV2 and TRBJ1-4; 7 bases fit TRBD1. Written as DNA, the CDR3 is TGTGCCAGCAGTGGGGGATCGACAGGGACTAATGAAAAACTGTTTTTT. The encoded protein is CASSGGSTGTNEKLFF.